A single sample is the source of the 16 T cell receptor beta chains below, sequenced in a study of cytomegalovirus exposure and HLA in healthy donors. 13 Jbeta primers and 60 Vbeta primers were used for the PCR. The protocol was immunoSEQ multiplex PCR, while the TCRdb copy is restricted to in-frame clones and leaves out a portion. This table has 150,000 to 200,000 clones, roughly 80% appearing once. The material sequenced was PBMCs. The receptor set was obtained from a woman aged 18-29 years in good health and CMV-seropositive.

This clone was detected only once. V and J are TRBV2 and TRBJ1-1; no firm D call. V shed 2 bases and J shed 1 base, with 8 bases lying between them. CDR1 is SNHLY and CDR2 is FYNNEI in the germline V gene. CDR3 length equals 14 residues. The CDR3 loop is CASSELGENTEAFF. CDR3 sequence (DNA): TGTGCCAGCAGTGAACTGGGAGAGAACACTGAAGCTTTCTTT.

The V and J genes are TRBV5-1 and TRBJ2-7; D is unclear. The CDR3 is 20 residues long. Germline assignment: CDR1 SGHRS and CDR2 YFSETQ. V gave up 0 bases and J gave up 0 bases, with 25 bases separating them. The CDR3 spells CASSLDYSRPEGPNSYEQYF. CDR3 coding DNA: TGCGCCAGCAGCTTGGACTATAGTAGGCCGGAAGGTCCCAACTCCTACGAGCAGTACTTC.

This clone was detected a few times. Other nucleotide sequences in the sample specify the same CDR3. V and J are TRBV29-1 and TRBJ1-4, with unresolved D. The CDR3 consists of 13 residues. The V end lost 4 bases, the J end lost 5 bases, and 11 bases lay between the germline ends. Germline values: CDR1 SQVTM, CDR2 ANQGSEA. The CDR3 nucleotides read TGCAGCGTTGCGGCAGGCCTAAATGAAAAACTGTTTTTT. It codes for CSVAAGLNEKLFF.

This chain connects TRBV11-1 to TRBJ2-7, with 10 bases fitting TRBD2. Germline CDR1 reads SGHAT; CDR2 reads FQDESV (reference sequence). V lost 5 bases and J lost 3; bases outside the gene matches: 4. The CDR3 runs 14 residues. Here the CDR3 reads CASSGRTSGYEQYF. The CDR3 DNA is TGTGCCAGCAGCGGCCGGACTAGCGGCTACGAGCAGTACTTC.

V and J are TRBV11-3 and TRBJ2-1; TRBD1 aligns across 7 bases. Germline values: CDR1 SGHNT, CDR2 YENEEA. J was trimmed by 7 bases and V by 6 bases; bases with no gene match: 9. This CDR3 is 14 amino acids long. The CDR3 DNA reads as TGTGCCAGCAGTTACGGACAGGTGGGAAATGAGCAGTTCTTC. Translated, it gives CASSYGQVGNEQFF.

The chain joins TRBV7-9 to TRBJ1-5; 10 bases fit TRBD1. The CDR3 is made up of 15 amino acids. Germline-derived CDR1 and CDR2 are SEHNR and FQNEAQ (reference sequence). After removal of 4 bases from V and 4 bases from J, the junction contained 4 bases not matched to a gene. The CDR3 sequence is CASSSPGQGNQPQHF. The CDR3 DNA reads TGTGCCAGCAGCTCACCGGGACAGGGGAATCAGCCCCAGCATTTT.

The CDR3 bases are TGCGCCAGCAGCCCGGTTCTGCTGTTTAAGGGGTTGGGCGAAAAACTGTTTTTT. This gives the protein CASSPVLLFKGLGEKLFF. The chain uses TRBV4-1 and TRBJ1-4, with D possibly being TRBD1 (5 bases). Trimming removed 4 bases from V and 8 bases from J, with 26 bases in between. The CDR3 spans 18 residues. Germline CDR1 MGHRA, CDR2 YSYEKL.

There are a few counts of this clone. This chain connects TRBV30 to TRBJ1-2, with a weak D call TRBD1 (5 bases). Germline CDR1 and CDR2: GTSNPN and SVGIG (reference sequence). The V end lost 4 bases, the J end lost 7 bases, and 19 bases lay between the germline ends. The CDR3 totals 14 residues. The CDR3 reads CAWMPGQGLGGYTF. The CDR3 DNA follows: TGTGCCTGGATGCCCGGACAAGGATTGGGTGGCTACACCTTC.

The gene calls are TRBV9 and TRBJ2-3; a weak D match, TRBD2 (5 bases). Germline assignment: CDR1 SGDLS and CDR2 YYNGEE. The CDR3 consists of 13 residues. V lost 8 bases and J 6 bases, leaving 16 bases between the germline ends. The CDR3 spells CASSGGQGDTQYF. CDR3 coding DNA: TGTGCCAGTTCGGGCGGGCAAGGGGATACGCAGTATTTT. Based on the CDR3 plus reference TRBV9 and TRBJ2-3, the full variable domain is DSGVTQTPKHLITATGQRVTLRCSPRSGDLSVYWYQQSLDQGLQFLIQYYNGEERAKGNILERFSAQQFPDLHSELNLSSLELGDSALYFCASSGGQGDTQYFGPGTRLTVL.

This clone was seen only a few times. The V gene is TRBV29-1, the J gene TRBJ1-3; maybe TRBD1 (5 bases). Germline V gives CDR1 SQVTM, CDR2 ANQGSEA. The V end was cut by 7 bases, the J end by 0 bases, with 13 bases between. The CDR3 runs to 14 residues. The DNA for the CDR3 is TGCAGCGGCTACAGGAGGGGCTCTGGAAACACCATATATTTT. Translating gives CSGYRRGSGNTIYF. Looking up the rest from reference TRBV29-1 and TRBJ1-3 gives the full variable domain: SAVISQKPSRDICQRGTSLTIQCQVDSQVTMMFWYRQQPGQSLTLIATANQGSEATYESGFVIDKFPISRPNLTFSTLTVSNMSPEDSSIYLCSGYRRGSGNTIYFGEGSWLTVV.

V and J are TRBV29-1 and TRBJ2-5, with 8 bases that match TRBD1. The V and J ends lost 4 bases and 3 bases, in that order; junction bases with no gene match: 4. This CDR3 spans 13 amino acids. The germline V gene has CDR1 SQVTM and CDR2 ANQGSEA. This CDR3 reads CSVVAGGEETQYF. The CDR3 nucleotides are TGCAGCGTTGTCGCAGGGGGCGAAGAGACCCAGTACTTC.

The chain is built from TRBV2 and TRBJ1-2, with D perhaps matching TRBD1 (5 bases). There are 14 residues in the CDR3. Germline lookup yields CDR1 SNHLY and CDR2 FYNNEI. Trimming left V 9 bases short and J 4 bases short, with 18 bases between. The CDR3 here is CARPWRVGTYGYTF. For the CDR3, the DNA is TGTGCCAGACCCTGGAGGGTGGGGACCTATGGCTACACCTTC.

The chain recombines TRBV6-5 with TRBJ2-3; TRBD2 aligns across 7 bases. Germline V gene data show CDR1 as MNHEY and CDR2 as SVGAGI. CDR3 length: 14 amino acids. Unmatched junction bases numbered 5, after V lost 3 bases and J lost 5 bases. In DNA form, the CDR3 reads TGTGCCAGCAGTTATAACGGGGGGAAAGATACGCAGTATTTT. As protein: CASSYNGGKDTQYF.

The rearrangement joins TRBV2 to TRBJ1-5, with a possible D match to TRBD1 (6 bases). CDR3 size: 12 residues. The germline CDR1 and CDR2 sequences are SNHLY and FYNNEI. V was pared by 7 bases and J by 13 bases, with 17 bases between. The CDR3 spells CASKGGSTVQHF. Here the CDR3 DNA reads TGTGCCAGCAAGGGGGGGTCGACAGTTCAGCATTTT.

J is TRBJ2-5 and V is TRBV11-2, with D uncertain. The CDR3 has 13 amino acids. Germline loops: CDR1 SGHAT, CDR2 FQNNGV. Between the trimmed V and J ends, which lost 3 bases and 0 bases, there was a span of 5 bases. DNA for the CDR3: TGTGCCAGCAGCTTTGGCTACCAAGAGACCCAGTACTTC. Residues: CASSFGYQETQYF.

This clone came up a few times. The rearrangement joins TRBV7-2 to TRBJ2-3, with D perhaps matching TRBD2 (5 bases). The CDR3 spans 14 residues. V was clipped by 1 base and J by 6 bases, with 11 bases between them. Germline-derived CDR1 and CDR2 are SGHTA and FQGNSA. CDR3: CASSLGGWEDTQYF. CDR3 bases: TGTGCCAGCAGCTTAGGAGGTTGGGAGGATACGCAGTATTTT.